Following are 3 T cell receptor beta chains from one sample sequenced in a study of T cells in Graves' hyperthyroidism and ophthalmopathy. What was amplified from RNA transcripts were TCR beta CDR3 regions. Initially, a first-round RT-PCR of the TCR CDR3 employed the HTBI primer set. TCRdb passed the multiplex PCR reads through MiXCR, listing each CDR3 protein once. In the table there are 400,000 to 600,000 distinct CDR3 sequences, around 21% of which are singletons. Sequenced material: blood. All receptors derive from a man between 18 and 35 years old with Graves' hyperthyroidism.

V and J are TRBV4-1 and TRBJ2-7, with a tentative D call TRBD1 (5 bases). The germline V gene encodes CDR1 MGHRA and CDR2 YSYEKL. The CDR3 extends over 14 amino acids. Between the trimmed V and J ends, which lost 3 bases and 0 bases, there was a span of 9 bases. The CDR3: CASSHKTASYEQYF. The CDR3 region has the DNA TGCGCCAGCAGCCACAAGACAGCCTCCTACGAGCAGTACTTC.

This clonotype has a count of ten or more. CDR3 in amino acids: CASSHDRGLAKNIQYF. CDR3 in DNA: TGTGCCAGCAGTCACGACAGGGGGCTAGCCAAAAACATTCAGTACTTC. The chain links TRBV6-2 or TRBV6-3 to TRBJ2-4; 10 bases line up with TRBD1. The CDR3 has 16 residues. The V segment lost 5 bases and the J segment 0 bases; nucleotides outside the gene matches: 4. Germline loops: CDR1 MNHEY, CDR2 SVGEGT.

This clonotype was detected many times. The gene calls are TRBV12-3 or TRBV12-4 and TRBJ2-4; no clear D gene. The CDR3 extends over 18 amino acids. Trimming shortened V by 5 bases and J by 1 base, and 21 bases separated the two germline ends. CDR3 region: CASSPISVIPGAKNIQYF. In DNA, the CDR3 is TGTGCCAGCAGTCCAATTTCGGTTATTCCTGGGGCCAAAAACATTCAGTACTTC.